Listed below are T cell receptor beta chains from one sample, sequenced in a study of blood T cell repertoires in COVID-19. Profiling relied on immunoSEQ multiplex PCR, and the TCRdb table lists in-frame clones only, not all of them. This repertoire shows under 150,000 clones, 90% found once; its top ten account for about 4%. The sample taken for sequencing was peripheral blood. Receptors originate from a man in his forties or fifties with active COVID-19. CDR3s leave out the opening cysteine and the closing phenylalanine or tryptophan.

v_gene	CDR3aa
TRBV29-1	SVERRGGQETQY
TRBV10-3	AISDGGSQPQH
TRBV6-5	ASSHGTGGHNEQF
TRBV9	ASSVVGGNTGELF
TRBV5-5	ASSLAGGITEAF
TRBV15	ATSRESALVLAQY
TRBV24-1	ATSDLSLTGTNTGELF
TRBV12-3/TRBV12-4	ASSQAPSYEQY
TRBV7-9	ASSLAAGREAF
TRBV5-4	ASSLAADRGRTNYGYT
TRBV6-5	ASVLAGGYNEQF
TRBV18	ASSPPSVPSEKLF
TRBV5-4	ASSWRVASGSLWRTDTQY
TRBV19	ASSASGDTQGPQH
TRBV6-5	ASSPGQGLYNEQF
TRBV11-3	ASSLGLAGTSTDTQY
TRBV5-1	ASSLATGGKTGELF
TRBV29-1	SVGEYWEGTSTDTQY
TRBV6-5	ASSPDRGRGEAF
TRBV12-3/TRBV12-4	ASRSGWTQY
TRBV4-1	ASSQEIRRGAAF
TRBV3-1/TRBV3-2	ASTREGTGMPGELF
TRBV9	ASSSHGGANTEAF
TRBV7-8	ASRPTGGNEQF
TRBV6-5	ASSWRNIQY
TRBV27	ASGSHRYSNQPQH
TRBV5-1	ASSLQQGMSSYEQY
TRBV10-1	GQKGGREDIYYNEQF
TRBV30	AWSVRAGGNQPQH
TRBV6-1	ASSESSGGAYEQY
TRBV7-2	ASSLGHKETQY
TRBV4-1	ASSQRTGDYEQY
TRBV15	ATSRDFASSYGYT
TRBV19	ASRSPGLADNEQF
TRBV6-5	ASREGAVGEKLF
TRBV28	ASSTDRAGGYGYT
TRBV9	ASSPRQFASRLEAF
TRBV2	ASTQGLAEYNEQF
TRBV25-1	ASSLGAANTEAF
TRBV27	ASSNERLGPYNEQF
TRBV7-2	ASSSRQGGNTQY
TRBV12-3/TRBV12-4	ASSPGYDEQF
TRBV15	ATSGAGTEANYGYT
TRBV4-1	ASSQDPGDTQY